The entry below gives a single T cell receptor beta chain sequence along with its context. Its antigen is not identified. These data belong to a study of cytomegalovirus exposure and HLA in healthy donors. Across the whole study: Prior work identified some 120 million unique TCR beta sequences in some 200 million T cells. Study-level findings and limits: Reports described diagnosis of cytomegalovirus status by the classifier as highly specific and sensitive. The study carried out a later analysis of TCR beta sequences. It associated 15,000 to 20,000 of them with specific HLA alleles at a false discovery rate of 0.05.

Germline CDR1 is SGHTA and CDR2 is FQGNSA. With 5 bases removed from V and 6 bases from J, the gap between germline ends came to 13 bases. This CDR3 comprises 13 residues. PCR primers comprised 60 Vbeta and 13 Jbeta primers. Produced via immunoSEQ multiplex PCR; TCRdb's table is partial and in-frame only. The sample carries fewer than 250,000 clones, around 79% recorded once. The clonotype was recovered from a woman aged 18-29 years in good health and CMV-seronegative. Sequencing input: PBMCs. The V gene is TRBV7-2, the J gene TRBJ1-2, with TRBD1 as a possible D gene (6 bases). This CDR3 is CASSEGHLNGYTF. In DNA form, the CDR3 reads TGTGCCAGCAGCGAGGGACATTTGAATGGCTACACCTTC.